These T cell receptor beta chains were read from a single sample in a study of metastatic and nonmetastatic thyroid tumors. TCRdb reprocessed the PCR reads using MiXCR. The repertoire has 30,000 to 40,000 clones, roughly a sixth of them found once; the top ten carry roughly 12%. What was sequenced was blood. Receptors originate from a male donor with papillary thyroid cancer or a benign thyroid nodule (not recorded which). Some clones in this sample may be carry-over from other donors' samples. The CDR3 runs from the conserved cysteine through the conserved F or W. Each record gives: V gene, D gene, clone size, J gene, CDR3 protein, CDR3 DNA. The D gene is left open where the match is weak. The size of a clone is reported for some rows only, either as once, few or many, or as a class for expanded clones.

v_gene: TRBV30; d_gene: .; abundance: .; j_gene: TRBJ2-7; CDR3aa: CAWSVTTSPRPYF; CDR3nt: TGTGCCTGGAGTGTAACTACTAGCCCCCGACCGTACTTC
v_gene: TRBV18; d_gene: .; abundance: many; j_gene: TRBJ1-1; CDR3aa: CASSHYSGAGTEAFF; CDR3nt: TGTGCCAGCTCACACTATTCAGGGGCGGGGACTGAAGCTTTCTTT
v_gene: TRBV4-1; d_gene: TRBD1; abundance: many; j_gene: TRBJ1-6; CDR3aa: CASSQGIRDRYNSPLHF; CDR3nt: TGCGCCAGCAGCCAAGGGATCCGGGACAGATATAATTCACCCCTCCACTTT
v_gene: TRBV12-3/TRBV12-4; d_gene: .; abundance: few; j_gene: TRBJ2-7; CDR3aa: CASSGHLPPYDQYF; CDR3nt: TGTGCCAGCAGTGGACACCTACCCCCCTACGATCAGTACTTC
v_gene: TRBV19; d_gene: .; abundance: many; j_gene: TRBJ2-3; CDR3aa: CASSRLSGTDTQYF; CDR3nt: TGTGCCAGTAGCAGACTTAGCGGCACAGATACGCAGTATTTT
v_gene: TRBV6-1; d_gene: .; abundance: few; j_gene: TRBJ1-2; CDR3aa: CASSVRGEYGYTF; CDR3nt: TGTGCCAGCAGTGTAAGGGGGGAGTATGGCTACACCTTC
v_gene: TRBV19; d_gene: .; abundance: many; j_gene: TRBJ2-3; CDR3aa: CASSRAVTVASEDTQYF; CDR3nt: TGTGCCAGTAGTCGAGCCGTGACAGTGGCCTCCGAAGATACGCAGTATTTT
v_gene: TRBV6-2/TRBV6-3; d_gene: .; abundance: .; j_gene: TRBJ2-2; CDR3aa: CASSYDGPTGELFF; CDR3nt: TGTGCCAGCAGTTACGATGGTCCCACCGGGGAGCTGTTTTTT
v_gene: TRBV19; d_gene: .; abundance: many; j_gene: TRBJ1-1; CDR3aa: CASSMGAGTEAFF; CDR3nt: TGTGCCAGTAGTATGGGGGCCGGTACTGAAGCTTTCTTT
v_gene: TRBV11-2; d_gene: TRBD1; abundance: few; j_gene: TRBJ1-6; CDR3aa: CASSLGQGASPLHF; CDR3nt: TGTGCCAGCAGTCTTGGACAGGGGGCTTCACCCCTCCACTTT
v_gene: TRBV28; d_gene: .; abundance: .; j_gene: TRBJ1-2; CDR3aa: CASSSWDQSYGYTF; CDR3nt: TGTGCCAGCAGTTCCTGGGACCAGTCCTATGGCTACACCTTC
v_gene: TRBV10-1; d_gene: .; abundance: medium-sized; j_gene: TRBJ2-7; CDR3aa: CASSEGSSYEQYF; CDR3nt: TGCGCCAGCAGTGAAGGGTCTTCCTACGAGCAGTACTTC
v_gene: TRBV20-1; d_gene: .; abundance: .; j_gene: TRBJ2-5; CDR3aa: CSARDKGKGRDQETQYF; CDR3nt: TGCAGTGCTAGAGATAAGGGAAAAGGCCGTGACCAAGAGACCCAGTACTTC
v_gene: TRBV28; d_gene: .; abundance: few; j_gene: TRBJ2-5; CDR3aa: CASRRNRVRNQETQYF; CDR3nt: TGTGCCAGCAGAAGAAACAGGGTTAGGAACCAAGAGACCCAGTACTTC
v_gene: TRBV6-1; d_gene: TRBD1; abundance: few; j_gene: TRBJ2-7; CDR3aa: CASSERGRVHEQYF; CDR3nt: TGTGCCAGCAGTGAAAGGGGGCGGGTTCACGAGCAGTACTTC
v_gene: TRBV6-2/TRBV6-3; d_gene: TRBD1; abundance: few; j_gene: TRBJ2-7; CDR3aa: CASSSGQKITYEQYF; CDR3nt: TGTGCCAGCAGTTCGGGACAGAAGATAACCTACGAGCAGTACTTC
v_gene: TRBV12-3/TRBV12-4; d_gene: .; abundance: few; j_gene: TRBJ1-2; CDR3aa: CVSDSPGYGYTF; CDR3nt: TGTGTCAGCGACAGCCCAGGCTATGGCTACACCTTC
v_gene: TRBV28; d_gene: TRBD1; abundance: many; j_gene: TRBJ1-2; CDR3aa: CASSFLTGGGYGYTF; CDR3nt: TGTGCCAGCAGTTTCCTAACAGGGGGCGGCTATGGCTACACCTTC
v_gene: TRBV4-3; d_gene: TRBD1; abundance: .; j_gene: TRBJ2-7; CDR3aa: CSSSPGTGGDYEQHF; CDR3nt: TGCTCCAGCAGCCCGGGGACAGGGGGTGACTACGAGCAGCACTTC
v_gene: TRBV6-6; d_gene: .; abundance: few; j_gene: TRBJ1-3; CDR3aa: CASSYGGANSGNAIYF; CDR3nt: TGTGCCAGCAGTTACGGTGGGGCCAACTCTGGAAACGCCATATATTTT
v_gene: TRBV4-1; d_gene: TRBD1; abundance: .; j_gene: TRBJ1-2; CDR3aa: CASSQVVGQGLGGYTF; CDR3nt: TGCGCCAGCAGCCAAGTGGTCGGACAGGGCCTGGGTGGCTACACCTTC
v_gene: TRBV4-1; d_gene: .; abundance: few; j_gene: TRBJ2-3; CDR3aa: CASSQDTGRDTQYF; CDR3nt: TGCGCCAGCAGCCAAGATACGGGCAGAGATACGCAGTATTTT
v_gene: TRBV27; d_gene: .; abundance: medium-sized; j_gene: TRBJ2-3; CDR3aa: CASSPARTSTDTQYF; CDR3nt: TGTGCCAGCAGTCCAGCCCGTACTAGCACAGATACGCAGTATTTT
v_gene: TRBV6-2/TRBV6-3; d_gene: .; abundance: many; j_gene: TRBJ1-3; CDR3aa: CASRTGGSGNTIYF; CDR3nt: TGTGCCAGCAGAACGGGGGGCTCTGGAAACACCATATATTTT
v_gene: TRBV24-1; d_gene: .; abundance: many; j_gene: TRBJ2-3; CDR3aa: CATSDFQSSSTDTQYF; CDR3nt: TGTGCCACCAGTGATTTCCAAAGTTCTAGCACAGATACGCAGTATTTT
v_gene: TRBV27; d_gene: TRBD1; abundance: .; j_gene: TRBJ1-2; CDR3aa: CASSRTGFLGGYTF; CDR3nt: TGTGCCAGCAGTCGGACAGGGTTCTTAGGTGGCTACACCTTC
v_gene: TRBV28; d_gene: .; abundance: .; j_gene: TRBJ1-1; CDR3aa: CASSPMKGVNTEAFF; CDR3nt: TGTGCCAGCAGCCCGATGAAAGGGGTGAACACTGAAGCTTTCTTT
v_gene: TRBV6-2/TRBV6-3; d_gene: TRBD2; abundance: few; j_gene: TRBJ2-7; CDR3aa: CASSLSSGGLTYEQYF; CDR3nt: TGTGCCAGCAGCCTCTCTAGCGGGGGCCTCACCTACGAGCAGTACTTC
v_gene: TRBV6-2/TRBV6-3; d_gene: TRBD2; abundance: .; j_gene: TRBJ2-1; CDR3aa: CASSYLGLAGGSSYNEQFF; CDR3nt: TGTGCCAGCAGTTATCTGGGACTAGCGGGAGGGAGCTCCTACAATGAGCAGTTCTTC
v_gene: TRBV12-3/TRBV12-4; d_gene: TRBD2; abundance: many; j_gene: TRBJ2-1; CDR3aa: CASSLWSGGHNEQFF; CDR3nt: TGTGCCAGCAGTTTATGGAGCGGGGGCCACAATGAGCAGTTCTTC
v_gene: TRBV6-1; d_gene: .; abundance: few; j_gene: TRBJ2-7; CDR3aa: CASSGTVAYEHYF; CDR3nt: TGTGCCAGCAGTGGAACAGTTGCCTACGAGCATTACTTC
v_gene: TRBV2; d_gene: .; abundance: many; j_gene: TRBJ2-7; CDR3aa: CASSAQGPAQSEQYF; CDR3nt: TGTGCCAGCAGTGCCCAGGGCCCCGCACAGTCGGAGCAGTACTTC